The present T cell receptor (beta chain) was sequenced within a study of HIV-infected patients and healthy controls. Study findings and constraints: Eight alpha and eight beta V genes differed significantly in mean usage between HIV-infected patients and controls. HIV-associated CDR3 frequencies dropped significantly during therapy; CMV-associated ones, mostly rising, changed nonsignificantly.

All unsorted peripheral T cells were captured because whole blood was used without fractionation. This clonotype came up many times. What it recognizes is unknown. Germline CDR1 is ENHRY and CDR2 is SYGVKD. This CDR3 region has 12 residues. V was shortened by 3 bases and J by 4 bases, with 4 bases between the two germline ends. About 550 ng RNA was reverse transcribed with alpha and beta constant-region primers. Separate chain-specific third strand synthesis with multiplexing indices produced the alpha and beta libraries. After a brief PCR adding P5, P7 and a second index, about 22 amplification cycles followed. TCRdb fed the 5' RACE reads into MiXCR, producing one record per CDR3 protein. The table has under 20,000 distinct CDR3 sequences, around 5.5% seen once.

The chain employs TRBV10-3 and TRBJ2-1; D ambiguous. The specimen sequenced was blood. The sequence derives from an adult in good health. CDR3 nucleotides: TGTGCCATCAGTGACGGGTACAATGAGCAGTTCTTC. It is translated as CAISDGYNEQFF.